The following is a TCR beta chain sequence with its context. The antigen remains undetermined. The data were obtained in a study of immune evolution from preneoplasia to lung adenocarcinoma. Across the whole study: HLA loss of heterozygosity: over 5.5% AIS, more than 14% MIA, approximately 35% ADC, none AAH.

V shed 0 bases and J shed 6 bases, with 19 bases lying between them. The CDR3 covers 16 residues. The germline gives CDR1 SGHRS, CDR2 YFSETQ. Clones were sequenced by immunoSEQ multiplex PCR, and TCRdb holds only the in-frame ones, with some missing. This table has under 15,000 clones, roughly 84% appearing once. Notes on the study in general: Later-stage lesions appeared to have more T cells, more diversity, less clonality. Highest clonality occurred in KRAS-mutant, not EGFR-mutant or double wild-type, nodules. Top clone frequencies peaked in normal lung, apparently declining through invasive adenocarcinoma.

Sequenced: FFPE tissue from an adenomatous hyperplasia lung lesion. Subset denoted: atypical adenomatous hyperplasia (AAH), lung preneoplasia. V is TRBV5-1 and J is TRBJ2-7; TRBD2 is a possible D gene (5 bases). The receptor was derived from a person aged 45 to 69 with lung adenocarcinoma. CDR3 amino acids: CASSLAEGRTYGEQYF. The CDR3 region has the DNA TGCGCCAGCAGCTTGGCCGAAGGACGGACTTATGGCGAGCAGTACTTC.